This T cell receptor (beta chain) derives from a study of Tregs in tolerant kidney transplant recipients. Notes on the study in general: For some patients, primers changed over time, blocking nucleotide-level comparison. Biological reproducibility was not directly addressed, but technical replication error appeared minimal. In tolerant patients, donor-specific Tregs outgrew total Tregs, suggesting antigen-driven expansion.

Points on this clone: As yet, its antigen is unknown.

The germline CDR1 and CDR2 sequences are SGHTA and FQGNSA. The V and J ends lost 3 bases and 2 bases, in that order; junction bases with no gene match: 3. The CDR3 is 16 amino acids. Sequencing used immunoSEQ multiplex PCR; TCRdb keeps in-frame clones, though not all of them. The sample shows 20,000 to 25,000 clones, 81% of them seen only once. The nonmyeloablative bone marrow transplants came from related graft donors, with transient mixed chimerism. Unstimulated Tregs (CD4+CD25+CD127-) and CD4+CD25- non-Tregs were sorted from PBMCs. The chain uses TRBV7-2 and TRBJ2-1; 11 positions match TRBD2. Specimen: CD8+ T cells from blood (PBMCs), collected 6 months after the transplant. This receptor was taken from a human patient who received a combined kidney and bone marrow transplant. Some T cells may trace back to the graft donor. CDR3 in amino acids: CASSFELAGAYNEQFF. DNA for the CDR3: TGTGCCAGCAGCTTTGAACTAGCGGGAGCCTACAATGAGCAGTTCTTC.